The source of this TCR beta chain is a study of blood T cell repertoires in COVID-19. Sequencing was performed with immunoSEQ multiplex PCR; in TCRdb, only in-frame clones are kept and a portion is missing. The sample gives a few hundred thousand clones, roughly nine tenths of which show up once; 0.95% to 1.5% is in the top ten. This clone appeared a single time. Germline V gene data show CDR1 as LGHDT and CDR2 as YNNKEL (reference sequence). The CDR3 loop spans 13 amino acids. Trimming took 1 base from V and 7 from J, leaving 11 bases between them. Living in roughly 23 US areas, the participants were between roughly 18 and 90 years of age.

The V and J genes are TRBV3-1 (or the pseudogene TRBV3-2) and TRBJ2-7; D is possibly TRBD1 (6 bases). This clonotype was obtained from a human donor in a cohort exposed to, infected with or recovered from COVID-19 (not recorded which). The donor label of this sample is uncertain. Sequencing input: PBMCs or T cells enriched from blood (not recorded which). The CDR3 loop is CASSQGQEEEQYF. The CDR3 nucleotides read TGTGCCAGCAGCCAAGGACAGGAAGAAGAGCAGTACTTC.